This T cell receptor (beta chain) was recorded in a study of cytomegalovirus exposure and HLA in healthy donors. Study-wide background: The platform used for the roughly 130 validation repertoires matched that of the roughly 700 first-cohort repertoires, a later analysis reported. General study findings and limits: According to a later analysis, TCR clusters from the first cohort tended to co-occur in the approximately 130 validation repertoires. Cytomegalovirus association was assigned to over 150 TCR beta chains.

From the roughly 110-subject validation cohort, which was separate from the approximately 700-subject first cohort, the donors were drawn. V was clipped by 3 bases and J by 5 bases; unmatched bases: 6. The germline CDR1 and CDR2 sequences are SGHRS and YFSETQ. This CDR3 is built from 15 residues. Profiling relied on immunoSEQ multiplex PCR, and the TCRdb table lists in-frame clones only, not all of them. The table records roughly 300,000 clones, around 90% of them present only once. Notes on this clone: Its antigen is unidentified.

This chain joins TRBV5-1 and TRBJ2-2; 8 bases fit TRBD2. Input material: PBMCs. This TCR was sampled from a woman in her twenties or thirties in good health and CMV-seropositive. Written as DNA, the CDR3 is TGCGCCAGCAGCTCGGGACTAGTCAGGACCGGGGAGCTGTTTTTT. Amino acid sequence: CASSSGLVRTGELFF.